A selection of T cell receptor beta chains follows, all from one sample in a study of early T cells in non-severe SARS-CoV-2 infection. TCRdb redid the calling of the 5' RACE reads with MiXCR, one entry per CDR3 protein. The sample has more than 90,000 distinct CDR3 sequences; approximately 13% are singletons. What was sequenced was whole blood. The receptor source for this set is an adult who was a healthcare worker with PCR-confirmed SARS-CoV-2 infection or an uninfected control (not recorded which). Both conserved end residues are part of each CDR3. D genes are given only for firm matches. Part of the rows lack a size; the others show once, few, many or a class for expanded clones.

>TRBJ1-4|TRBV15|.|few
TGTGCCACCAGCAGACCGACAGCCTATAATGAAAAACTGTTTTTT
CATSRPTAYNEKLFF
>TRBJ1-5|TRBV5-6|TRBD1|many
TGTGCCAGCAGCCCCTGGACAGGGGCTAACAATCAGCCCCAGCATTTT
CASSPWTGANNQPQHF
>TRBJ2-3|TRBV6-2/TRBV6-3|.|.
TGTGCCAGCAGAGATGGGACGGTGGGCACAGATACGCAGTATTTT
CASRDGTVGTDTQYF
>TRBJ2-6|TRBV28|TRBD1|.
TGTGCCAGCCGGGACAGGGGTTCCGGGGCCAACGTCCTGACTTTC
CASRDRGSGANVLTF
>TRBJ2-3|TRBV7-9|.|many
TGTGCCAGCAGCTTAACACTTCTCAGGGGAGATACGCAGTATTTT
CASSLTLLRGDTQYF
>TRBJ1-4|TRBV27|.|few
TGTGCCAGCAGTTTTGACAGATCAGCCCCTAATGAAAAACTGTTTTTT
CASSFDRSAPNEKLFF
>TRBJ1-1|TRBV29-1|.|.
TGCAGCGTTCTTCAGGGTATTGTCACTGAAGCTTTCTTT
CSVLQGIVTEAFF
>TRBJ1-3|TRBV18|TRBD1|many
TGTGCCAGCTCACCCGGGACAGCTGGAAACACCATATATTTT
CASSPGTAGNTIYF
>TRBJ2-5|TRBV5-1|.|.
TGCGCCAGCAGCTTGGCCGACGATTACCAAGAGACCCAGTACTTC
CASSLADDYQETQYF
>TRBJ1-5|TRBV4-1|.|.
TGCGCCAGCAGCCAAGCAGGGAACTCATATAGCAATCAGCCCCAGCATTTT
CASSQAGNSYSNQPQHF
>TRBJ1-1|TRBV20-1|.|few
TGCAGTGCTAGAGATCTGGGGACTAAGAACACTGAAGCTTTCTTT
CSARDLGTKNTEAFF
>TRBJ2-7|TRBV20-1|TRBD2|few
TGCAGTGCTAGGTTAGCGGGGGGAAGCTACGAGCAGTACTTC
CSARLAGGSYEQYF
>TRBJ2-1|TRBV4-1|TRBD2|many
TGCGCCAGCAGCCATGGCAGACTAGCGGGGAATGAGCAGTTCTTC
CASSHGRLAGNEQFF
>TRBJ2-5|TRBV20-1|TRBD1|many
TGCAGTGCTGGAATGGGACAGGGGGGTTTCGAGACCCAGTACTTC
CSAGMGQGGFETQYF
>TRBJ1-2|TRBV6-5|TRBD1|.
TGTGCCAGCAGTCCCAAGCTCCACGGACAGGGATATACCTTC
CASSPKLHGQGYTF
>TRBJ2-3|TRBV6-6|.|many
TGTGCCAGCAGCGACAGACCCACAGATACGCAGTATTTT
CASSDRPTDTQYF
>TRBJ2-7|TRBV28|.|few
TGTGCCAGCAGTTTGAACGGCGGCTACGAGCAGTACTTC
CASSLNGGYEQYF
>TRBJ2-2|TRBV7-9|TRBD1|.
TGTGCCAGCAGCTTACTCAGGACAGGGGCGACCGGGGAGCTGTTTTTT
CASSLLRTGATGELFF
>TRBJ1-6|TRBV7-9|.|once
TGTGCCAGCAGCTCGACCGATTCACCCCTCCACTTT
CASSSTDSPLHF
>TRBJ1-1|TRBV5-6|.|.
TGTGCCAGCAGCTTGAGGTTTGGGGGAGCTTTCTTT
CASSLRFGGAFF
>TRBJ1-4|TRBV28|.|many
TGTGCCAGCAGTTCCTTGGGGGACGGAGCTGCAACTAATGAAAAACTGTTTTTT
CASSSLGDGAATNEKLFF
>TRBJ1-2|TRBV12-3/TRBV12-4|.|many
TGTGCCAGCAGTCTCAACAGCCGTCCGGGCTATGGCTACACCTTC
CASSLNSRPGYGYTF
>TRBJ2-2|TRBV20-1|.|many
TGCAGTGCTAGATGGGGGGCCCTTAACACCGGGGAGCTGTTTTTT
CSARWGALNTGELFF
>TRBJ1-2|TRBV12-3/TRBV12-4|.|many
TGTGCCAGCAGCCACGGGGGGGTCTATGGCTACACCTTC
CASSHGGVYGYTF
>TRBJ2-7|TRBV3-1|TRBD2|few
TGTGCCAGCAGCCGGACTAGCCCGCGTAGAGACGAGCAGTACTTC
CASSRTSPRRDEQYF
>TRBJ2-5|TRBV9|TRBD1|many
TGTGCCACCCTCCCTGCCCCAGGGGGCACACAAGAGACCCAGTACTTC
CATLPAPGGTQETQYF
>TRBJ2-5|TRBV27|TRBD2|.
TGTGCCAGCAGTTCTAGCGGGGGGTGGGAGACCCAGTACTTC
CASSSSGGWETQYF
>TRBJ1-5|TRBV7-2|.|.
TGTGCCAGCAGCCCCCAAGGGCGAGGCAATCAGCCCCAGCATTTT
CASSPQGRGNQPQHF
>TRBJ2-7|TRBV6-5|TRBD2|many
TGTGCCAGCAGTCAGACTAGCGGGGGGCCCTACGAGCAGTACTTC
CASSQTSGGPYEQYF
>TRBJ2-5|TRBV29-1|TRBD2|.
TGCAGCGTTGGGACTAGCGGGGGGTCGTACCAAGAGACCCAGTACTTC
CSVGTSGGSYQETQYF
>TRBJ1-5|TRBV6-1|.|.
TGTGCCAGCAGTGAAGAGGGGTGGCGACAGCCCCAGCATTTT
CASSEEGWRQPQHF
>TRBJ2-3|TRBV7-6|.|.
TGTGCCAGCAGCTTTCCGGATCCTCACCATACGCAGTATTTT
CASSFPDPHHTQYF
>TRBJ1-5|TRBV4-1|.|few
TGCGCCAGCAGCCAAGATGGGGGTATCGGCAATCAGCCCCAGCATTTT
CASSQDGGIGNQPQHF
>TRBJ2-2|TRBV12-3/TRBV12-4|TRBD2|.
TGTGCCAGCAGGGTAGCGGGGGTGAACACCGGGGAGCTGTTTTTT
CASRVAGVNTGELFF
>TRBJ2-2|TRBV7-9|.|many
TGTGCCAGCAGCTACTTAGTCACCGGGGAGCTGTTTTTT
CASSYLVTGELFF
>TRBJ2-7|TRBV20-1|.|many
TGCAGTGCTAGAATCCCCTACGAGCAGTACTTC
CSARIPYEQYF
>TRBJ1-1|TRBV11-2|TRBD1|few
TGTGCCAGCAGCTTAGGAGGGGGCAAGAACACTGAAGCTTTCTTT
CASSLGGGKNTEAFF
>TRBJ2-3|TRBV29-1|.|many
TGCAGCGCCCAGTGGAACGGAGATACGCAGTATTTT
CSAQWNGDTQYF
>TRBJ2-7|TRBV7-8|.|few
TGTGCCAGCAGCACCCTGGGGGGATTTCCCTACGAGCAGTACTTC
CASSTLGGFPYEQYF
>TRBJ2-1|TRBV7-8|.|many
TGTGCCAGCAGCTTAGCAGAATACAATGAGCAGTTCTTC
CASSLAEYNEQFF
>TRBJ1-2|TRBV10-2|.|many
TGCGCCAGCAGTCTTGGGGGGAATGGCTACACCTTC
CASSLGGNGYTF
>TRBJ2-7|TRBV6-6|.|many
TGTGCCAGCAGAAACAGCGAAAAAAGCTCCTACGAGCAGTACTTC
CASRNSEKSSYEQYF
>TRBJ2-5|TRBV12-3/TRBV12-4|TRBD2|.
TGTGCCAGCAGTTTAGAGCGGGGGGGCCCCGAGACCCAGTACTTC
CASSLERGGPETQYF
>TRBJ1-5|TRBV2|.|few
TGTGCCAGCAGTGACCCTAATCAGCCCCAGCATTTT
CASSDPNQPQHF
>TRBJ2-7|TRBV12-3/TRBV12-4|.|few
TGTGCCAGCAGTTTAGAAAGGTACGGCCGAGATTTC
CASSLERYGRDF
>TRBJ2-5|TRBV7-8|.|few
TGTGCCAGCAGCCCGTACGAAGAGACCCAGTACTTC
CASSPYEETQYF
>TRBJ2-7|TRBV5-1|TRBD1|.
TGCGCCAGCAGCAACGGACAGGGGGTTTACGAGCAGTACTTC
CASSNGQGVYEQYF
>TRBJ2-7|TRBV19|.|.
TGTGCCAGTAGCCAGACTAGTGGGGACGAGCAGTACTTC
CASSQTSGDEQYF
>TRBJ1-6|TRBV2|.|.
TGTGCCAGCAGTTTACGAACTCCACACCCTAGCTCCTATAATTCACCCCTCCACTTT
CASSLRTPHPSSYNSPLHF